These 9 T cell receptor beta chains share one sample of origin, sequenced in a study of blood T cell repertoires in COVID-19. Clones were read by immunoSEQ multiplex PCR, and TCRdb kept only the in-frame ones, dropping some. The sample carries more than 55,000 clones, just under 90% recorded once. Material: peripheral blood. These receptors originate from a human donor with active COVID-19. The donor label of this sample is uncertain.

The chain is built from TRBV4-3 and TRBJ2-7, with D possibly TRBD1 on 6 matching bases. With 3 bases removed from V and 0 bases from J, the gap between germline ends came to 12 bases. CDR1 LGHNA and CDR2 YSLEER come from the germline V gene. The CDR3 runs 15 residues. For the CDR3, the DNA is TGCGCCAGCAGCCATGACAGGATTTCCTCCTACGAGCAGTACTTC. Amino acids: CASSHDRISSYEQYF.

This chain uses TRBV5-1 with TRBJ2-5; 8 bases are shared with TRBD2. CDR1 and CDR2 (germline): SGHRS, YFSETQ. Trimming removed 1 base from V and 4 bases from J; junction bases left unmatched: 9. The CDR3 consists of 16 residues. In nucleotides, the CDR3 is TGCGCCAGCAGCTTGACTAGCGGAGGCCCAAGAGAGACCCAGTACTTC. Its protein product is CASSLTSGGPRETQYF.

The CDR3 sequence: CAWSRGEAFF. CDR3 in DNA: TGTGCCTGGAGTAGGGGTGAAGCTTTCTTT. The V and J genes are TRBV30 and TRBJ1-1, with D possibly matching TRBD1 (5 bases). V was pared by 2 bases and J by 7 bases, with 5 bases between. The CDR3 has 10 amino acids. Germline V gene sequence: CDR1 GTSNPN, CDR2 SVGIG (reference sequence).

This clone occurred once. The chain employs TRBV6-1 and TRBJ2-5, with 9 positions matching TRBD1. CDR3 length: 15 amino acids. V lost 7 bases and J lost 1; bases outside the gene matches: 7. CDR1 is MNHNS, CDR2 SASEGT, per germline. For the CDR3, the DNA is TGTGCCAGCATCCCAACGACAGGGGGCCAAGAGACCCAGTACTTC. It encodes CASIPTTGGQETQYF.

Written as DNA, the CDR3 is TGCGCCAGCAGCCCGTCAGCGAAGAAGGAGACCCAGTACTTC. Protein product: CASSPSAKKETQYF. The chain links TRBV5-1 to TRBJ2-5; D not resolved. Germline loops: CDR1 SGHRS, CDR2 YFSETQ. V lost 4 bases to trimming and J lost 5 bases, with 15 bases between them. CDR3 length equals 14 residues.

The chain couples TRBV7-8 to TRBJ2-1; TRBD2 matches 12 bases. CDR1 and CDR2 (germline): SGHVS, FQNEAQ. Germline trimming cut 5 bases from V and 4 bases from J; bases unmatched to any gene: 9. This CDR3 is 17 amino acids long. In nucleotides, the CDR3 is TGTGCCAGCAGCGCCGACCGGACTAGCGGGGCGTACAATGAGCAGTTCTTC. This sequence encodes CASSADRTSGAYNEQFF.

The rearrangement links TRBV5-1 to TRBJ1-4, with unresolved D. V was cut by 4 bases and J by 0 bases, with 10 bases left in between. The CDR3 runs 15 residues. Per the germline V gene, CDR1 is SGHRS and CDR2 is YFSETQ. CDR3 DNA: TGCGCCAGCAGCCCGGGGTCTGCAACTAATGAAAAACTGTTTTTT. This sequence encodes CASSPGSATNEKLFF.

This clone was detected once. The gene calls are TRBV3-1 (or the pseudogene TRBV3-2) and TRBJ1-2; 10 nucleotides align to TRBD1. This CDR3 is 15 amino acids long. Germline-derived CDR1 and CDR2 are LGHDT and YNNKEL (reference sequence). V lost 4 bases and J lost 4; bases outside the gene matches: 6. CDR3 nucleotide sequence: TGTGCCAGCAGCCTACAGAGGACAGGGGGCTATGGCTACACCTTC. Protein product: CASSLQRTGGYGYTF.

This clone was detected only a few times. The J gene is TRBJ2-2, the V gene TRBV7-3; TRBD2 matches at 11 bases. This CDR3 region has 17 residues. V lost 1 base and J lost 11; bases outside the gene matches: 12. Germline loops: CDR1 SGHTA, CDR2 FQGTGA. The CDR3 loop is CASSLNQLAGARRELFF. The CDR3 DNA is TGTGCCAGCAGCTTAAATCAACTAGCGGGAGCGAGAAGAGAGCTGTTTTTT.